The rows below give T cell receptor beta chains drawn from one sample of a study of cytomegalovirus exposure and HLA in healthy donors. Sequenced by immunoSEQ multiplex PCR; TCRdb stores in-frame clones only, minus some. The data show about 15,000 clones, about 60% seen once. Source material: PBMCs. The receptors derive from a woman between 45 and 65 years old in good health and CMV-seropositive. Each CDR3 is given without its conserved first and last residue. D genes are given only for firm matches.

10 | TRBD2 | TRBV27 | ATTSGSSEQY
13 | TRBD1 | TRBV6-5 | ASSSRQGAFGKLF
11 | - | TRBV10-3 | AIKEGTYYEQY
12 | - | TRBV10-2 | ASRTDSSTDTQY
11 | - | TRBV9 | ASSTTGTDTQY
10 | - | TRBV30 | AWSESTDTQY
13 | TRBD2 | TRBV10-1 | ASTRTSGRKETQY
12 | TRBD1 | TRBV6-4 | ASSDSTGADTQY
12 | - | TRBV6-5 | ASSYSGRNTEAF
12 | TRBD1 | TRBV7-3 | ASSKDRGDYEQY
11 | - | TRBV28 | ASSYAVLQPQH
8 | - | TRBV29-1 | SVDVNEQF
11 | - | TRBV7-2 | ASSFTVQETQY
11 | - | TRBV6-5 | ASSYSEGQPWN
10 | - | TRBV6-5 | ASRAFRGEQY
13 | - | TRBV11-2 | ASSLIIAGSYEQY
12 | - | TRBV11-3 | ASSLAGNTDTQY
11 | TRBD1 | TRBV10-3 | AIRSDRAYEQY
11 | - | TRBV9 | ASSVGDRHGYT
11 | - | TRBV7-2 | ASSPDSSYEQY
13 | TRBD1 | TRBV6-5 | ASSYSGTGLEKLF
11 | TRBD1 | TRBV29-1 | SVSGTGFYEQY
15 | TRBD2 | TRBV14 | ASSQVSGKWNTGELF
15 | - | TRBV4-2 | ASSQEGAASSGNTIY
13 | TRBD1 | TRBV4-2 | ASSQDMGQGDGYT
13 | TRBD2 | TRBV11-2 | ASSLGIAGAETQY
13 | - | TRBV5-1 | ASSLKSYANYGYT
11 | - | TRBV6-5 | ASSYSGVYEQY
10 | - | TRBV5-1 | ASSWRGDGYT
12 | - | TRBV18 | ASSPTGVYNEQF
10 | TRBD1 | TRBV30 | AWSRGIAEAF
13 | - | TRBV7-2 | ASSWSGSSKDEQF
12 | - | TRBV7-9 | ASTSETPNTEAF
12 | TRBD2 | TRBV30 | AWSPSGSTYEQY
10 | - | TRBV29-1 | SVQVDQETQY
13 | TRBD1 | TRBV7-2 | ASSLDRGKTGELF
11 | TRBD1 | TRBV7-9 | ASSLGDRDEQF
11 | TRBD1 | TRBV6-1 | ASSKDRGAEAF
12 | - | TRBV7-9 | ASRIGAVAGGYT
13 | - | TRBV11-2 | ASSLGGVAKNIQY
11 | TRBD1 | TRBV5-1 | ASSTGGSYEQY
13 | - | TRBV6-1 | ASGLWQGENTEAF
16 | - | TRBV4-1 | ASSPLGSASSGANVLT
12 | - | TRBV12-2 | ASRLARDSSGYT
10 | TRBD1 | TRBV29-1 | SVIQGVYEQY
11 | - | TRBV21-1 | ASRQGTYTEAF
10 | TRBD1 | TRBV19 | ASSIGQGRAF
13 | TRBD2 | TRBV6-4 | ASSEGLAGGDTQY
11 | - | TRBV10-3 | AISDRETYEQY
18 | TRBD2 | TRBV4-1 | ASSQSPLLAGAPNTGELF
9 | TRBD1 | TRBV29-1 | SAQTGYEQY